Listed here are 18 T cell receptor beta chains from one sample, sequenced in a study of blood T cells in healthy people across ages. Then a second PCR, running about 6 to 12 cycles, was carried out with a sample-barcoded 5' primer and a J-beta primer mix. Using its own MiXCR run on the 5' RACE reads, TCRdb lists one record per CDR3 protein. The table records approximately 800,000 distinct CDR3 sequences, 35% to 40% of them present only once. Specimen: blood. The receptors shown here come from a man in his late teens or twenties in good health.

Many counts were recorded for this clonotype. The chain recombines TRBV6-5 with TRBJ1-2; D is perhaps TRBD1 (6 bases). Germline lookup yields CDR1 MNHEY and CDR2 SVGAGI. Trimming left V 0 bases short and J 4 bases short, with 12 bases between. This CDR3 comprises 15 residues. The CDR3 DNA sequence: TGTGCCAGCAGTTACTCGTTGACAGGTGCCTATGGCTACACCTTC. It translates to CASSYSLTGAYGYTF.

The V and J genes are TRBV4-2 and TRBJ1-1; a possible D gene is TRBD1 (5 bases). Trimming took off 7 bases at V and 0 bases at J, with 12 bases between the two ends. CDR3 size: 14 residues. Looked up from germline, CDR1 is LGHNA and CDR2 is YNFKEQ. CDR3 DNA sequence: TGTGCCAGCACCCCCCCAGGGATGAACACTGAAGCTTTCTTT. Amino acid sequence: CASTPPGMNTEAFF.

This chain uses TRBV5-4 with TRBJ2-7, with 7 bases that match TRBD2. The CDR3 length is 19 residues. Germline V gene lookup returns CDR1 SGHNT and CDR2 YYREEE (reference sequence). Trimming cost V 4 bases and J 12 bases; bases outside gene matches: 31. The CDR3 nucleotides are TGTGCCAGCAGCCTAACAAAGGACGGTACACGACTAGCCAAAAACATTCGGTACTTC. It yields the protein CASSLTKDGTRLAKNIRYF.

The chain uses TRBV11-2 and TRBJ2-3; the D call may be TRBD1 or TRBD2 (5 bases each). The length of the CDR3 is 15 residues. Germline CDR1 and CDR2: SGHAT and FQNNGV. V was cut by 5 bases and J by 1 base, with 13 bases left in between. The CDR3: CASSPNGAGTDTQYF. The CDR3 bases are TGTGCCAGCAGCCCAAACGGGGCTGGCACAGATACGCAGTATTTT.

The chain links TRBV7-9 to TRBJ2-3; no definite D call. There are 12 residues in the CDR3. CDR1 and CDR2 (germline): SEHNR, FQNEAQ (reference sequence). V dropped 7 bases and J dropped 1 base, with 6 bases sitting between them. For the CDR3, the DNA is TGTGCCAGCAATCAGGGCACAGATACGCAGTATTTT. Residues: CASNQGTDTQYF.

This clonotype turned up a few times. The genes are TRBV15 and TRBJ2-1; D is unclear. The CDR3 extends over 13 amino acids. V shed 8 bases and J shed 2 bases, with 10 bases lying between them. Germline CDR1 reads LNHNV; CDR2 reads YYDKDF (reference sequence). CDR3 nucleotides: TGTGCCACCTATGACGAAGCCTACAATGAGCAGTTCTTC. Protein product: CATYDEAYNEQFF.

This chain uses TRBV7-9 with TRBJ1-4; D is perhaps TRBD1 (5 bases). Trimming took off 1 base at V and 4 bases at J, with 13 bases between the two ends. The germline gives CDR1 SEHNR, CDR2 FQNEAQ (reference sequence). This CDR3 has 16 residues. CDR3 in DNA: TGTGCCAGCAGCTTAGGTCCCAGGGCCAGTAATGAAAAACTGTTTTTT. It codes for CASSLGPRASNEKLFF.

The chain has TRBV12-3 or TRBV12-4 and TRBJ2-3; no clear D. V lost 5 bases to trimming and J lost 4 bases, with 13 bases between them. The CDR3 is 14 amino acids. CDR3 sequence reads: CASSPGNSADTQYF. The CDR3 DNA sequence: TGTGCCAGCAGTCCTGGAAACAGCGCAGATACGCAGTATTTT.

There are a few counts of this clonotype. The V and J genes are TRBV24-1 and TRBJ2-7, with 7 bases identical to TRBD1. The junction had 8 bases not matched to a gene; V was cut back by 8 bases and J by 2 bases. The CDR3 consists of 14 residues. From germline, CDR1 is KGHDR and CDR2 SFDVKD. For the CDR3, the DNA is TGTGCCACCATCCGGAAGGGGGCCCCCTACGAGCAGTACTTC. Translating gives CATIRKGAPYEQYF.

This clonotype was seen only once. The chain couples TRBV20-1 to TRBJ2-3; D call uncertain. Germline loops: CDR1 DFQATT, CDR2 SNEGSKA (reference sequence). This CDR3 spans 15 amino acids. Deletions cut 0 bases from V and 4 bases from J, with 14 bases between. CDR3 in DNA: TGCAGTGCTAGAGATCCGCCAGGTCCAGCAGATACGCAGTATTTT. Translated, it gives CSARDPPGPADTQYF.

The chain recombines TRBV18 with TRBJ2-4; D may be TRBD1 or TRBD2 (5 bases each). The J call is uncertain, as TRBJ2-7 better fits the DNA end. Looked up from germline, CDR1 is KGHSH and CDR2 is LQKENI. The CDR3 is 14 amino acids. The CDR3 loop is CASSPTGTLSEQYF. As DNA, the CDR3 is TGTGCCAGCTCACCGACCGGGACGTTGAGCGAGCAGTACTTC.

This clonotype was counted at least ten times. The chain employs TRBV4-2 and TRBJ2-1; TRBD2 might be the D (6 bases). From germline, CDR1 is LGHNA and CDR2 YNFKEQ. This CDR3 has 17 residues. V gave up 0 bases and J gave up 1 base, with 13 bases separating them. The CDR3 nucleotides are TGTGCCAGCAGCCAAGATCTCCCCGGGGGTTCCTACAATGAGCAGTTCTTC. It specifies CASSQDLPGGSYNEQFF.

This clonotype was seen a single time. This clone may be a read error of a much larger clone one base away. The chain couples TRBV5-1 to TRBJ2-3, with D unresolved. The CDR3 is 13 residues long. Looked up from germline, CDR1 is SGHRS and CDR2 is YFSETQ. The CDR3 here is CTSSPNVADTQYF. The CDR3, as DNA: TGCACCAGCAGCCCGAACGTGGCAGATACGCAGTATTTT.

The chain joins TRBV7-9 to TRBJ1-1, with TRBD1 as a possible D gene (5 bases). The CDR3 length is 14 residues. Germline CDR1 and CDR2: SEHNR and FQNEAQ (reference sequence). V was cut by 7 bases and J by 3 bases, with 15 bases left in between. The CDR3 spells CASTEMGGDTEAFF. DNA of the CDR3: TGTGCCAGCACCGAAATGGGGGGGGACACTGAAGCTTTCTTT.

This sequence joins TRBV5-4 and TRBJ2-2, with unresolved D. V lost 0 bases to trimming and J lost 4 bases, with 13 bases between them. Germline assignment: CDR1 SGHNT and CDR2 YYREEE (reference sequence). This CDR3 is 16 amino acids long. CDR3 residues: CASSLVSQSITGELFF. The CDR3 nucleotides are TGTGCCAGCAGCTTGGTCAGTCAGAGTATCACCGGGGAGCTGTTTTTT.

The chain joins TRBV9 to TRBJ2-7, with a possible D match to TRBD2 (7 bases). Germline V lookup: CDR1 SGDLS, CDR2 YYNGEE. The CDR3 spans 14 residues. V gave up 7 bases and J gave up 0 bases, with 14 bases separating them. CDR3 in DNA: TGTGCCAGCGGAGGGGGGGCGACCTCCTACGAGCAGTACTTC. This codes for CASGGGATSYEQYF.

This clonotype appeared a few times. The chain recombines TRBV29-1 with TRBJ2-5, with TRBD1 matching over 7 bases. The CDR3 is 14 amino acids. V trimming: 3 bases; J trimming: 5 bases; junction bases outside the gene matches: 9. Germline V lookup: CDR1 SQVTM, CDR2 ANQGSEA. The CDR3, as DNA: TGCAGCGTTGATAGGCCAGGGGGTGGGGAGACCCAGTACTTC. Amino acid sequence: CSVDRPGGGETQYF.

This clonotype was seen at least ten times. The chain carries TRBV5-1 and TRBJ1-1, with D unresolved. Trimming left V 1 base short and J 1 base short, with 11 bases between. Germline CDR1 reads SGHRS; CDR2 reads YFSETQ. This CDR3 spans 15 amino acids. The CDR3 coding sequence is TGCGCCAGCAGCTTGTCGGCGCCCGGGAACACTGAAGCTTTCTTT. This encodes CASSLSAPGNTEAFF.